This record concerns one T cell receptor beta chain sequence. The antigen it binds to is not known. Base qualities were left out, and no much larger clone turns up one base away. The donors were 40 or so Caucasian individuals from Russia, aged roughly 6 to 100 years, who were systemically healthy. Each donor gave about 9.7 milliliters of peripheral blood, drawn into EDTA-treated Vacutainer tubes. Ficoll-Paque density-gradient centrifugation was used to isolate PBMCs, with at least 6 million per sample. Total RNA, at least 6 micrograms per sample, was extracted from PBMCs with Trizol reagent. Naive CD45RAhigh/CD27high T cell percentages were measured by flow cytometry on a PBMC aliquot from every donor. These data belong to a study of blood T cells in healthy people across ages (dated by TCRdb to the mid-2010s). Looking at the study overall: In model experiments, roughly one uniquely barcoded TCR beta cDNA molecule per two T cells was captured by template switching. Using deep sequencing normalized with unique cDNA molecular identifiers, the study measured how TCR beta repertoire diversity changes with age. The donors were divided into four age groups: young (average around 15 years), middle-aged (approximately 41), aged (about 60) and long-lived (about 84). Donors of different ages were randomly distributed across sequencing lanes to avoid experimental bias. Using the same blood draw, the study looked at two additional independent replicas of 1 million unique cDNA reads for two donors, one aged 18 to 29 and the other aged 80 or older.

From a lookup of the germline V gene, CDR1 and CDR2 are SGHVS and FNYEAQ. V and J lose 5 bases and 0 bases, and a span of 16 bases separates them. The CDR3 numbers 16 residues from cysteine through phenylalanine. Left in the record is the CDR3 DNA by itself, 48 bases read in frame from the first base. Libraries were built with 5' RACE. A second PCR of about 7 to 12 cycles was performed with a sample-barcoded 5' primer and a J-beta primer mix. A template-switch 5' adaptor carrying 12 random nucleotides introduced a unique molecular identifier onto each TCR beta cDNA molecule. Each sample yielded at least 3 million CDR3-containing paired-end reads. First-strand cDNA synthesis was performed from all RNA using the Mint cDNA synthesis kit, with priming by a TRBC-specific oligonucleotide. All cDNA was treated with uracil-DNA glycosylase and then went through a first 18-cycle PCR with the universal primers M1SS and BC2_uni_R. The study's own analysis went as follows. Normalization of each sample was performed by random selection of 1 million high-quality reads, each carrying a distinct molecular identifier. Reads sharing molecular identifiers were discarded rather than binned into consensus sequences. MiTCR, set to a Q25 quality threshold and the strictest error-elimination algorithm, was used for CDR3 identification, clonotype clustering and error correction. Lower-bound total TCR beta diversity was estimated with a nonparametric unseen species model using Euler transformation. TCRdb itself trimmed the public reads at Q25 with fastp, ran MiXCR and retained productive beta chains. For every CDR3 protein sequence, its rows merge into one entry that carries the most common genes and DNA. TCRdb, not the authors, supplied the V and J calls. In this sample the table shows 1,800,000 or so distinct CDR3 sequences, about two fifths of which occur a single time. Approximately 22% of the sample rests with the top ten.

Summary of the overall study and its limitations: Estimates of total diversity based on one million sequenced T cells were regarded as lower bounds and as underestimates. Because profiling used bulk unsorted PBMCs, naive and antigen-experienced compartments could not be compared conclusively. The CMV infection status of donors was not known, potentially confounding age-related changes in expanded clonotypes. A strong correlation was found between observed TCR beta diversity and the percentage of naive T cells measured by flow cytometry. Compared with the aged group, the long-lived group had more naive CD4+ T cells, fewer expanded clones and increased TCR diversity, suggesting age selection. As age increased, observed TCR beta diversity per million T cells dropped in a roughly linear way, and a significant reduction was already evident by age approximately 40.

The source is a human donor in good health. The chain is encoded by TRBV7-6 joined to TRBJ2-5; 6 matching bases give a weak D call of TRBD2. The sequenced material came from blood. CDR3 loop: CASSPPRAGNQETQYF. The nucleotide sequence reads as follows: TGTGCCAGCAGCCCACCAAGGGCGGGAAACCAAGAGACCCAGTACTTC.